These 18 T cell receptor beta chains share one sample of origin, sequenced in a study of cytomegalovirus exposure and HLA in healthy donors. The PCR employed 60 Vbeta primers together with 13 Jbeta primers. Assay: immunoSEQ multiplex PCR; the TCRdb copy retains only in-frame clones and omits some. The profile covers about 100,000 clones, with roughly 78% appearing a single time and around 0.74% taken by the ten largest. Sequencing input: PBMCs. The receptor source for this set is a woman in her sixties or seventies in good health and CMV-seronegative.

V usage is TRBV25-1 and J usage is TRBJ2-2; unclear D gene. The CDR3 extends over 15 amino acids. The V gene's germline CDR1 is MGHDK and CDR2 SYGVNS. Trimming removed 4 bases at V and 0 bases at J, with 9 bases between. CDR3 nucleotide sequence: TGTGCCAGCAGTGGAGACTTCGCGAACACCGGGGAGCTGTTTTTT. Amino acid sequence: CASSGDFANTGELFF.

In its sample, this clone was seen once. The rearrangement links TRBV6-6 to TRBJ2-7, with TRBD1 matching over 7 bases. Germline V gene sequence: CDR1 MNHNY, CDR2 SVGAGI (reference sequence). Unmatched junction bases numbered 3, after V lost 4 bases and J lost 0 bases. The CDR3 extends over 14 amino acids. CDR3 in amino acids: CASSSRDSSYEQYF. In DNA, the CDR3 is TGTGCCAGCAGTTCCCGGGACAGCTCCTACGAGCAGTACTTC.

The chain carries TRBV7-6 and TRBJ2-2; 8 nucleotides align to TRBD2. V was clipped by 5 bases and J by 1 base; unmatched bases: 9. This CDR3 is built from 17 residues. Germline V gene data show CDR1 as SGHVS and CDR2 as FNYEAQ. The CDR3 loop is CASSPGGGGLNTGELFF. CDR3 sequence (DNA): TGTGCCAGCAGCCCGGGGGGGGGCGGCTTGAACACCGGGGAGCTGTTTTTT.

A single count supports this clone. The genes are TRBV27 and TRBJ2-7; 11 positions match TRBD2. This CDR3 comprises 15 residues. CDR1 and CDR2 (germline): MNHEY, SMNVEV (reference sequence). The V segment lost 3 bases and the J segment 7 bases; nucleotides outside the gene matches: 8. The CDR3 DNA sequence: TGTGCCAGCAGTTTGACTAGCGGGGCATCTTGGGAGCAGTACTTC. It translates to CASSLTSGASWEQYF.

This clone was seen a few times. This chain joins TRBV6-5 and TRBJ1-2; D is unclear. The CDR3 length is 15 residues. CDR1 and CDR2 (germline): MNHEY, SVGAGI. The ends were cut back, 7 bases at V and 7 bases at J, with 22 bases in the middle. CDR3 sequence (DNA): TGTGCCAGCACCGACACCCGGGGAGTAGTACGTGGCTACACCTTC. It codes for CASTDTRGVVRGYTF.

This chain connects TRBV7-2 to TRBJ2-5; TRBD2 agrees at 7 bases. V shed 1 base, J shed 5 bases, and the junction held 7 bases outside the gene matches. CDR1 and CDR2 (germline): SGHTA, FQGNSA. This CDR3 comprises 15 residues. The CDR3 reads CASSLGVGLEETQYF. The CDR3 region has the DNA TGTGCCAGCAGCTTAGGGGTCGGACTAGAGGAGACCCAGTACTTC.

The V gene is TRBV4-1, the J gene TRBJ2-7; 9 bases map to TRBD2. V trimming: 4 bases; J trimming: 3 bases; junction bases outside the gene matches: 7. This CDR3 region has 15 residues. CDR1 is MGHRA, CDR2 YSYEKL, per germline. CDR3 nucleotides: TGCGCCAGCAGCCCGAGGTCTAGCGGGGACTACGAGCAGTACTTC. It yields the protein CASSPRSSGDYEQYF.

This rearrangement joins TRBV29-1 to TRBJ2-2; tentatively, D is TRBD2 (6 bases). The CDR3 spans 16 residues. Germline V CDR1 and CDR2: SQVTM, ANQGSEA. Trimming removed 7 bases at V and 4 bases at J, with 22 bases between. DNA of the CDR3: TGCAGCGGCCTCGGGACTCTCGAGAGGGGCACCGGGGAGCTGTTTTTT. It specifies CSGLGTLERGTGELFF.

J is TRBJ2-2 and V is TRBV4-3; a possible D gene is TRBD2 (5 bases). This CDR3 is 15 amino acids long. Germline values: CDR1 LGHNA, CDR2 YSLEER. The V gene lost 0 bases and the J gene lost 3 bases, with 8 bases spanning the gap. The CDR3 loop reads CASSQDRRDTGELFF. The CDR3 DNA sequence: TGCGCCAGCAGCCAAGATAGGCGGGACACCGGGGAGCTGTTTTTT.

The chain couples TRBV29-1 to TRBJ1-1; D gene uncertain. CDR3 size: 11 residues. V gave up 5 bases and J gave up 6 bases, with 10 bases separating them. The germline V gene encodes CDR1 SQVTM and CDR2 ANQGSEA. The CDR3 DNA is TGCAGCGTTTCACTTTCCTCTGAAGCTTTCTTT. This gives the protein CSVSLSSEAFF.

The CDR3 sequence is CASSQDGSGGDEQYF. The CDR3 DNA reads as TGCGCCAGCAGCCAAGATGGTAGCGGGGGAGACGAGCAGTACTTC. The V call is TRBV4-3, the J call TRBJ2-7, with 9 bases fitting TRBD2. Germline V lookup: CDR1 LGHNA, CDR2 YSLEER. With 0 bases clipped from V and 5 bases from J, the junction kept 5 bases outside the gene matches. The CDR3 spans 15 residues.

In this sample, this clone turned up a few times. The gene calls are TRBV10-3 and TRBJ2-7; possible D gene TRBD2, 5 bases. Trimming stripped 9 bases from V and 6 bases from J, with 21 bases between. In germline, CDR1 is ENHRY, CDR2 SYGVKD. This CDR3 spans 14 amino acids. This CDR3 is CAISVGAELGEQYF. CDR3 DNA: TGTGCCATTTCTGTGGGAGCCGAGCTAGGCGAGCAGTACTTC.

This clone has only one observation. CDR3 amino acids: CASSASSGTGTTNEKLFF. In DNA form, the CDR3 reads TGTGCCAGCAGCGCCTCCTCCGGGACAGGGACAACTAATGAAAAACTGTTTTTT. This chain uses TRBV9 with TRBJ1-4, with 9 bases that match TRBD1. V lost 3 bases, J lost 0 bases, and 9 bases stayed unmatched. Germline-derived CDR1 and CDR2 are SGDLS and YYNGEE. The CDR3 sequence is 18 residues long.

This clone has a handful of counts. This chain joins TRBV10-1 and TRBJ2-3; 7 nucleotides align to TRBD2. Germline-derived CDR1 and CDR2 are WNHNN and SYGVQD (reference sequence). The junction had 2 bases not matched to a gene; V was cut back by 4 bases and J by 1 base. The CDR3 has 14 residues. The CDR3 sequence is CASSVAGGTDTQYF. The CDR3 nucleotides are TGCGCCAGCAGTGTGGCGGGGGGCACAGATACGCAGTATTTT.

As DNA, the CDR3 is TGCGCCAGCAGCCAAGGACAAAGCTCCTACGAGCAGTACTTC. Encoded protein: CASSQGQSSYEQYF. V is TRBV4-3 and J is TRBJ2-7; unclear D gene. This CDR3 contains 14 residues. The germline gives CDR1 LGHNA, CDR2 YSLEER. The ends were cut back, 1 base at V and 0 bases at J, with 7 bases in the middle.

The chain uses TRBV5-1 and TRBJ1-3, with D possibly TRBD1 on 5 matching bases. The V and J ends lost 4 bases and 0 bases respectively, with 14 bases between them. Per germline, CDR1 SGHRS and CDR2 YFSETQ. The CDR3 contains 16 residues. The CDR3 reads CASSLGSTASGNTIYF. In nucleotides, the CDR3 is TGCGCCAGCAGCCTGGGCTCGACAGCCTCTGGAAACACCATATATTTT. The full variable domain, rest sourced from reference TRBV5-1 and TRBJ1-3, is KAGVTQTPRYLIKTRGQQVTLSCSPISGHRSVSWYQQTPGQGLQFLFEYFSETQRNKGNFPGRFSGRQFSNSRSEMNVSTLELGDSALYLCASSLGSTASGNTIYFGEGSWLTVV.

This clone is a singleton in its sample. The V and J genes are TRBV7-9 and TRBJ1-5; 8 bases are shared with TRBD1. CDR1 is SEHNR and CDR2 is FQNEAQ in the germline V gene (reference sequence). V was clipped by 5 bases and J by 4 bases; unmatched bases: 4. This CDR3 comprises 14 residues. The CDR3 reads CASSPDRGNQPQHF. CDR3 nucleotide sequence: TGTGCCAGCAGCCCTGACAGGGGTAATCAGCCCCAGCATTTT.

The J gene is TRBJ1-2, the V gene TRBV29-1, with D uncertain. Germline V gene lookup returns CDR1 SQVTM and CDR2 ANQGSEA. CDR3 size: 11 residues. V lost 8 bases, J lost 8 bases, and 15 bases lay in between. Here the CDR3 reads CSLGSGEGYTF. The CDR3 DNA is TGCAGCCTAGGATCCGGGGAGGGCTACACCTTC.